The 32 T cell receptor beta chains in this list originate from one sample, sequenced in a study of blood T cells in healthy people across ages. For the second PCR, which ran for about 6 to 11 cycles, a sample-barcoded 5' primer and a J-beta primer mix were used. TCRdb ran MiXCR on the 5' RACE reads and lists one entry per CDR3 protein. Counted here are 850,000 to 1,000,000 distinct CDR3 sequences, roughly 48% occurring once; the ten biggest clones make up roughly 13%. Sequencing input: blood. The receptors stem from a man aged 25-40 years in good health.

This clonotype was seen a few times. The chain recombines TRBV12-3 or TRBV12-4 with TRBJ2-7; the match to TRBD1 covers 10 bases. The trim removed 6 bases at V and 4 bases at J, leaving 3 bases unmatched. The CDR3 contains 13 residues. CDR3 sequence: CASRRTGGYEQYF. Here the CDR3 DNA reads TGTGCCAGCAGGCGGACAGGGGGGTACGAGCAGTACTTC.

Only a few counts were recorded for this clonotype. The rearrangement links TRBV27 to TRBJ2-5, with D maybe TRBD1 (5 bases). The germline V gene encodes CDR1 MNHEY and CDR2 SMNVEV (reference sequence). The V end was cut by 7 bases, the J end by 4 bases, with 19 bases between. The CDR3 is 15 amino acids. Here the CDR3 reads CASTYPPGSGETQYF. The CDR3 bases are TGTGCCAGCACCTACCCTCCAGGGTCGGGAGAGACCCAGTACTTC.

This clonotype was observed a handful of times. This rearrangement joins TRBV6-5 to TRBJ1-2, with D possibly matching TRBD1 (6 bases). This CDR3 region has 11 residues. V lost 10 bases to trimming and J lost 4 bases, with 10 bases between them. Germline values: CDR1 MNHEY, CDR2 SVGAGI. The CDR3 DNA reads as TGTGCCACCCGGACAGTCTATGGCTACACCTTC. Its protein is CATRTVYGYTF.

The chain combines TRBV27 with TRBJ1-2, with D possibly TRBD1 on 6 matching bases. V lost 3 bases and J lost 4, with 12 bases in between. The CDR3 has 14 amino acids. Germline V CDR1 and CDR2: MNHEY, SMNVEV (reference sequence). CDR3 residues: CASSFGGQTYGYTF. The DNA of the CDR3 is TGTGCCAGCAGTTTCGGGGGCCAGACCTATGGCTACACCTTC.

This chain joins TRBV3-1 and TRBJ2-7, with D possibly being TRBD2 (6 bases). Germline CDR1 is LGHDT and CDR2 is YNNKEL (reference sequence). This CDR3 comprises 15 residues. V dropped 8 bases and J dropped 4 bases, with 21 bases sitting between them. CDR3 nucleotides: TGTGCCAGCGGCCGCGCGGGCGGGGTAACGTACGAGCAGTACTTC. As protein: CASGRAGGVTYEQYF.

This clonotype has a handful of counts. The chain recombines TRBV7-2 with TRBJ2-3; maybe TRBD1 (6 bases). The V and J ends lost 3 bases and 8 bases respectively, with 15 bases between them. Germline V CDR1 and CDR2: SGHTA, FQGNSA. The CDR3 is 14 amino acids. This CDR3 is CASSLGAAALTQYF. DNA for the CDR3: TGTGCCAGCAGCTTGGGGGCAGCGGCCCTTACGCAGTATTTT.

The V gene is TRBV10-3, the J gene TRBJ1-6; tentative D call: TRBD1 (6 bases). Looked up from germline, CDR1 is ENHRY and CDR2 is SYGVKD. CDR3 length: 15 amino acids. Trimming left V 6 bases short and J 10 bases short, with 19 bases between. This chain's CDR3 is CAIRGVSGQPSPLHF. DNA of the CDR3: TGTGCCATCAGGGGGGTCTCTGGACAGCCCTCACCCCTCCACTTT.

CDR3 coding DNA: TGTGCCAGCAGCTGGATGACAGGGGTCGAGGAAAAACTGTTTTTT. It is translated as CASSWMTGVEEKLFF. The chain links TRBV7-9 to TRBJ1-4; 8 bases map to TRBD1. After removal of 4 bases from V and 8 bases from J, the junction contained 9 bases not matched to a gene. The CDR3 extends over 15 amino acids. Germline V gives CDR1 SEHNR, CDR2 FQNEAQ (reference sequence).

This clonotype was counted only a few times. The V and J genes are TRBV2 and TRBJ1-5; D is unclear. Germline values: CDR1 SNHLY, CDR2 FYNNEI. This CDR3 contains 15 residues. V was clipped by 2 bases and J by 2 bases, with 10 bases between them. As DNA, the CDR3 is TGTGCCAGCAGTGAATTCATATGGGGCAATCAGCCCCAGCATTTT. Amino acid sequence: CASSEFIWGNQPQHF.

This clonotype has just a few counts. Here the CDR3 reads CSAYRGGSDNEQFF. The DNA for the CDR3 is TGCAGTGCTTACAGGGGTGGGTCGGACAATGAGCAGTTCTTC. The chain uses TRBV20-1 and TRBJ2-1, with 7 bases aligning to TRBD1. V was clipped by 5 bases and J by 5 bases; unmatched bases: 9. The CDR3 is made up of 14 amino acids. In germline, CDR1 is DFQATT, CDR2 SNEGSKA (reference sequence).

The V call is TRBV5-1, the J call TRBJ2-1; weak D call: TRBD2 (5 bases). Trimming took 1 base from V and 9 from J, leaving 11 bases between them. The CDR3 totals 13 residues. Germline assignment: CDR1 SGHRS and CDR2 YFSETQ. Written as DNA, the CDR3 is TGCGCCAGCAGCTTGACGTTTGAGGGTGAGCAGTTCTTC. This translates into CASSLTFEGEQFF.

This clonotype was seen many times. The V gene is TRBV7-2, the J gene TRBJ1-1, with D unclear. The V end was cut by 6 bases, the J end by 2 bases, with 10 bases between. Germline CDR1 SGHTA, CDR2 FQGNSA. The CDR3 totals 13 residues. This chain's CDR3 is CASSAQANTEAFF. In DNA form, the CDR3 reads TGTGCCAGCAGTGCCCAGGCCAACACTGAAGCTTTCTTT.

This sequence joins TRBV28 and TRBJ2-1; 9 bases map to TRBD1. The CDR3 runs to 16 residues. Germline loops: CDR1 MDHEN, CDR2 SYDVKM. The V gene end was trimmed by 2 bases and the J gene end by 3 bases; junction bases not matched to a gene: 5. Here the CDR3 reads CASSLIGQGLYNEQFF. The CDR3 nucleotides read TGTGCCAGCAGTTTAATCGGACAGGGGCTCTACAATGAGCAGTTCTTC.

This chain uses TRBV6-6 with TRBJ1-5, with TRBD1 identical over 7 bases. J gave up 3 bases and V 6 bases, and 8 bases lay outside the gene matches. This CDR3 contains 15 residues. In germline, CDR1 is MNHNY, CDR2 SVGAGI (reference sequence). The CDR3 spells CASRLTQGINQPQHF. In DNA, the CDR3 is TGTGCCAGCAGACTTACACAGGGGATCAATCAGCCCCAGCATTTT.

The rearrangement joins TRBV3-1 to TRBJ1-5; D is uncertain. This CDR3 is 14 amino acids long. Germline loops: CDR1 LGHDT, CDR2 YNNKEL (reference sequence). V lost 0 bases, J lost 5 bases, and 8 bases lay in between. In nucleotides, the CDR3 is TGTGCCAGCAGCCAAGAGGCGCAAGATCAGCCCCAGCATTTT. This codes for CASSQEAQDQPQHF.

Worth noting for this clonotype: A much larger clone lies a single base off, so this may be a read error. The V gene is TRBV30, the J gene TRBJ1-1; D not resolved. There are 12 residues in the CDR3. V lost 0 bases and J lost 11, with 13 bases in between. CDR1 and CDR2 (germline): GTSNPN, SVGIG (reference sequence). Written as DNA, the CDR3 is TGTGCCTGGAGTGTACATACCTCGGCGGCTTTCTTT. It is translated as CAWSVHTSAAFF.

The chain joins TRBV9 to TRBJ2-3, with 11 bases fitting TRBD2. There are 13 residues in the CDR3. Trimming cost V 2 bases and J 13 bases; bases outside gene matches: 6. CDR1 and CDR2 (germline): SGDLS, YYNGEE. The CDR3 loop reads CASSVISGGDKYF. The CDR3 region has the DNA TGTGCCAGCAGCGTCATTAGCGGGGGGGACAAGTATTTT.

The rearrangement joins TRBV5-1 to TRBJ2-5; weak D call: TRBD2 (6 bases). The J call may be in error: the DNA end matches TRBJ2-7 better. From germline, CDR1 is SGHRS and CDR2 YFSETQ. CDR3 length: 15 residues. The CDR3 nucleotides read TGCGCCAGCAGCTTGGAGCCAGGCGGGAAAAGCGAGCAGTACTTC. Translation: CASSLEPGGKSEQYF.

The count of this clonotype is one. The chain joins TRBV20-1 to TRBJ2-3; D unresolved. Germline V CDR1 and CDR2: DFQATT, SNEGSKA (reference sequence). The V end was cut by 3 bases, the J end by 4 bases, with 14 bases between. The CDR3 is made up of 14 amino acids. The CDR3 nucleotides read TGCAGTGCTAGTTTGATGGGTGGATCAGATACGCAGTATTTT. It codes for CSASLMGGSDTQYF.

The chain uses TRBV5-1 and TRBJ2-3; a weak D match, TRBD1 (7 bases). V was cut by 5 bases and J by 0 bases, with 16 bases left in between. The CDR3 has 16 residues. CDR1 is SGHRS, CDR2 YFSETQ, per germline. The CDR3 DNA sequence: TGCGCCAGCAGGTTGACTAGGGGGCGAAGCACAGATACGCAGTATTTT. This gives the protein CASRLTRGRSTDTQYF. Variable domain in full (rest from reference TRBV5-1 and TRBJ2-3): KAGVTQTPRYLIKTRGQQVTLSCSPISGHRSVSWYQQTPGQGLQFLFEYFSETQRNKGNFPGRFSGRQFSNSRSEMNVSTLELGDSALYLCASRLTRGRSTDTQYFGPGTRLTVL.

The CDR3 coding sequence is TGCGCCAGCAGCTCGGACGGATTTACCTACGAGCAGTACTTC. It specifies CASSSDGFTYEQYF. J is TRBJ2-4 and V is TRBV5-1, with D hard to call. The tail of the sequence fits TRBJ2-7 better, so the J call may be wrong. This CDR3 spans 14 amino acids. Looked up from germline, CDR1 is SGHRS and CDR2 is YFSETQ.

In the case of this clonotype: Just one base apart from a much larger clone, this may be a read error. This chain's CDR3 is CASGPGQGGEAKNIQYF. The CDR3 DNA follows: TGTGCCAGCGGACCGGGACAGGGGGGGGAGGCCAAAAACATTCAGTACTTC. The J gene is TRBJ2-4, the V gene TRBV11-2, with 11 positions matching TRBD1. This CDR3 spans 17 amino acids. Germline values: CDR1 SGHAT, CDR2 FQNNGV. V trimming: 8 bases; J trimming: 1 base; junction bases outside the gene matches: 10.

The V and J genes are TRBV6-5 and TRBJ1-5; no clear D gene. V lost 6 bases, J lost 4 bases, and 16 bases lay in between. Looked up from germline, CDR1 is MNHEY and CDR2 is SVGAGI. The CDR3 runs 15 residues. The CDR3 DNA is TGTGCCAGCAGCGAAATTTCGGGAGGGAATCAGCCCCAGCATTTT. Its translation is CASSEISGGNQPQHF.

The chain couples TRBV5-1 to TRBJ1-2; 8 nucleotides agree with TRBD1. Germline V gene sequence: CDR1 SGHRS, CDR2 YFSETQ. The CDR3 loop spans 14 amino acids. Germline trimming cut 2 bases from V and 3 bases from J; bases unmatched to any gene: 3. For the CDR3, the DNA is TGCGCCAGCAGCTTTCAGGGGGCGGACTATGGCTACACCTTC. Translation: CASSFQGADYGYTF.

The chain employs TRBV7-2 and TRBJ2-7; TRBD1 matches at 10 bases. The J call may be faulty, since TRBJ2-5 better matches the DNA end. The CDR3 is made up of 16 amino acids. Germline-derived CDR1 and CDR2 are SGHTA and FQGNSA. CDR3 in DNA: TGTGCCAGCAGCTTACCCGACAGGGGGCTGGAGGAGACCCAGTACTTC. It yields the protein CASSLPDRGLEETQYF.

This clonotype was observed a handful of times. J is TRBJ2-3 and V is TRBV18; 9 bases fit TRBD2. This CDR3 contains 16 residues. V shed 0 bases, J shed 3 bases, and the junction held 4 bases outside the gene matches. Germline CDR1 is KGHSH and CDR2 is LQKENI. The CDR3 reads CASSPPLAGTTDTQYF. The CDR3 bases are TGTGCCAGCTCACCACCCCTAGCGGGGACGACAGATACGCAGTATTTT.

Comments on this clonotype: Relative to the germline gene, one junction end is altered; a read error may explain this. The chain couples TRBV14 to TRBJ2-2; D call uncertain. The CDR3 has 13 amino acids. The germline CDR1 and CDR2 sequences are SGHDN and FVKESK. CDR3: CASGQVGAGELFF. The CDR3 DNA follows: TGTGCCAGCGGCCAAGTGGGTGCCGGGGAGCTGTTTTTT.

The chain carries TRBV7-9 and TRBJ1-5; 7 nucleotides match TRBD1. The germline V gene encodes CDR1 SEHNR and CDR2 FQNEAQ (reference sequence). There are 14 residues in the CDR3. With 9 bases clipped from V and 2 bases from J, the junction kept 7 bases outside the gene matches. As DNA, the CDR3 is TGTGCCAGAGGGGGCAGGAAGGGCAATCAGCCCCAGCATTTT. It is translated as CARGGRKGNQPQHF.

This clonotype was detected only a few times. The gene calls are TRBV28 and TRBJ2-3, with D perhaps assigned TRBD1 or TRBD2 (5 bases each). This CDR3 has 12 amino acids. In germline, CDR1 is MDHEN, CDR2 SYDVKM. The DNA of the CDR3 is TGTGCTGTAGTGGGGACCCCAGATACGCAGTATTTT. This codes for CAVVGTPDTQYF.

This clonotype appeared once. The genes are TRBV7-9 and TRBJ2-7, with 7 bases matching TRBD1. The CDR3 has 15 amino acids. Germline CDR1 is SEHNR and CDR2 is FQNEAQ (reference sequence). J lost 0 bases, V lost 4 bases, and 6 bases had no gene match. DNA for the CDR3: TGTGCCAGCAGCTCCCTACGACAGGGCTCCTACGAGCAGTACTTC. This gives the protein CASSSLRQGSYEQYF.

CDR3 region: CSARDSRADRAGNTIYF. The CDR3 DNA reads TGCAGTGCTAGAGATTCACGGGCGGACAGGGCCGGAAACACCATATATTTT. V gene TRBV20-1 combines with J gene TRBJ1-3; 8 bases are a match to TRBD1. V trimming: 0 bases; J trimming: 4 bases; junction bases outside the gene matches: 11. CDR3 size: 17 residues. Germline V gene data show CDR1 as DFQATT and CDR2 as SNEGSKA (reference sequence).

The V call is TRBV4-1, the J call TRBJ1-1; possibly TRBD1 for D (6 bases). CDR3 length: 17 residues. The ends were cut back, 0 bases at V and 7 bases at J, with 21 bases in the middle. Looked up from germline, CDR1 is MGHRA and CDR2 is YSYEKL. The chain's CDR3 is CASSQDRRDWRTVEAFF. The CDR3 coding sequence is TGCGCCAGCAGCCAAGATCGCCGGGACTGGCGGACAGTTGAAGCTTTCTTT.